This T cell receptor beta chain was identified during a study of blood T cell repertoires in COVID-19. Profiled with immunoSEQ multiplex PCR; TCRdb holds only in-frame clones, not every one. The sample comprises about 300,000 clones, 90% of which are singletons, and more than 6% rests with the top ten. The length of the CDR3 is 12 residues. Trimming stripped 0 bases from V and 8 bases from J, with 6 bases between. Per germline, CDR1 SGHRS and CDR2 YFSETQ. This TCR derives from a woman younger than 45 with COVID-19, enrolled during active disease. The rearrangement joins TRBV5-1 to TRBJ2-1; D is unresolved. The sequenced sample consisted of peripheral blood. CDR3 DNA sequence: TGCGCCAGCAGCTTGGCGGTGGATGAGCAGTTCTTC. Translation gives CASSLAVDEQFF.